The TCR beta chain under discussion was sequenced for a study of blood T cell repertoires in COVID-19. Self-reported history from a screening survey and questionnaire set each donor's cohort. Authors' data handling: Estimated nucleated cell counts came from reference gene primer amplification. Produced via immunoSEQ multiplex PCR; TCRdb's table is partial and in-frame only. The DNA gave D and trimming, while V, J and clone size come from that table. The table includes approximately 140,000 clones, roughly 84% detected once. V was cut by 4 bases and J by 3 bases, with 13 bases left in between. CDR1 and CDR2 (germline): SGHTA, FQGNSA. This CDR3 contains 15 residues.

The sequence derives from a man between 40 and 49 years old with acute COVID-19. Material: PBMCs or T cells enriched from blood (not recorded which). This sequence joins TRBV7-2 and TRBJ2-1, with D possibly matching TRBD2 (6 bases). For the CDR3, the DNA is TGTGCCAGCAGCTCTACGGAGGGCGGCTACAATGAGCAGTTCTTC. It encodes CASSSTEGGYNEQFF.